This TCR beta chain was captured in a study of sequential checkpoint blockade in melanoma. Turning to the study itself: Randomization was 1:1 between first-line nivolumab→ipilimumab and ipilimumab→nivolumab.

CDR1 is SGHNT, CDR2 YYREEE, per germline (reference sequence). The V end lost 1 base, the J end lost 7 bases, and 11 bases lay between the germline ends. The CDR3 loop spans 13 amino acids. In this sample, this clone turned up once. Sequenced by immunoSEQ multiplex PCR; TCRdb stores in-frame clones only, minus some. The table shows over 10,000 clones, with 70% to 80% occurring only once. Treatment reported: randomized to nivolumab then ipilimumab (arm A) or the reverse (arm B). No patient had prior DNA-damaging chemotherapy. From thawed PBMCs, live CD3+CD8+ cells negative for CD19 and CD56 were sorted.

This receptor was obtained from a human patient with melanoma. Some clones in this sample may be carry-over from other donors' samples. The sequences come from CD8+ T cells sorted from blood (inferred from file names), collected from a patient given nivolumab and ipilimumab in sequence. The genes are TRBV5-4 and TRBJ1-2, with D possibly matching TRBD1 (5 bases). The CDR3 loop reads CASSLRQGGGYTF. CDR3 sequence (DNA): TGTGCCAGCAGCTTGCGGCAGGGCGGTGGCTACACCTTC.